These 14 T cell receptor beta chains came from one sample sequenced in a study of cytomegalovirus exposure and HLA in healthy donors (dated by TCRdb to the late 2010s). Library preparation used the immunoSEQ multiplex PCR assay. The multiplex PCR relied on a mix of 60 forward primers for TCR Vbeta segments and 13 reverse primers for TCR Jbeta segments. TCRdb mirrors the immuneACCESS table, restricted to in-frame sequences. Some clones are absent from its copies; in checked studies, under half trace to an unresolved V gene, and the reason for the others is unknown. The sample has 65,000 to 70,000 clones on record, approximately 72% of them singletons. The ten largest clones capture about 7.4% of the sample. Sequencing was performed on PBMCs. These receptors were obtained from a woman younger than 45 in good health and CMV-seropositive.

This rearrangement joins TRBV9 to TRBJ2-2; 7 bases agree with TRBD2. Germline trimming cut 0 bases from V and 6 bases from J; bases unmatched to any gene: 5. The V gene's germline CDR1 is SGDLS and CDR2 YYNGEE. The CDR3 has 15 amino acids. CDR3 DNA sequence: TGTGCCAGCAGCGTAGTTGGGGGAGGGGCCGGGGAGCTGTTTTTT. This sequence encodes CASSVVGGGAGELFF.

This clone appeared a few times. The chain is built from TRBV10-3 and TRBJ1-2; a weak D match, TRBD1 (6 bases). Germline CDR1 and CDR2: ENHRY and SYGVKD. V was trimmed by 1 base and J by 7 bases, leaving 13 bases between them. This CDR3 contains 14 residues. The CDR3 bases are TGTGCCATCAGTGAGTATGCAGGGGTGGCTGGCTACACCTTC. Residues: CAISEYAGVAGYTF.

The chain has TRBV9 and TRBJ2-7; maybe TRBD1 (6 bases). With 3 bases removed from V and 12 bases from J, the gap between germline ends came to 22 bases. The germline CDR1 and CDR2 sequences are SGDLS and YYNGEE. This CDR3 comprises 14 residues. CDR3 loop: CASSGLRDTGEGYF. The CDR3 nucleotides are TGTGCCAGCAGCGGCCTCCGGGACACCGGTGAGGGGTACTTC.

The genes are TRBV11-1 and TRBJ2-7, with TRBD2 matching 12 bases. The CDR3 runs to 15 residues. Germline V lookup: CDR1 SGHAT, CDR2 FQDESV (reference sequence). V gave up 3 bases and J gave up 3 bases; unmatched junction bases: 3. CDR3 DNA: TGTGCCAGCAGCTTCCGGACTAGCGGGGTCTACGAGCAGTACTTC. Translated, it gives CASSFRTSGVYEQYF. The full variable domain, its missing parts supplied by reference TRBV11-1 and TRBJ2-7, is EAEVAQSPRYKITEKSQAVAFWCDPISGHATLYWYRQILGQGPELLVQFQDESVVDDSQLPKDRFSAERLKGVDSTLKIQPAELGDSAMYLCASSFRTSGVYEQYFGPGTRLTVT.

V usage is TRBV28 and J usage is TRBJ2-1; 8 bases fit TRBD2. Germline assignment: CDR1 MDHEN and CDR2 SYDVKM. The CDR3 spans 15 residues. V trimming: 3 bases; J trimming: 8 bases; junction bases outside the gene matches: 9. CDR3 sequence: CASSLRGGRIHEQFF. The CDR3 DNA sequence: TGTGCCAGCAGTTTGAGGGGCGGGAGGATTCATGAGCAGTTCTTC.

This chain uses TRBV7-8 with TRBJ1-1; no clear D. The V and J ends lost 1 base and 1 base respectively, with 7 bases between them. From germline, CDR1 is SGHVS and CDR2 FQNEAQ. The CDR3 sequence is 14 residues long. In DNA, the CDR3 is TGTGCCAGCAGCTTAGTCAGGTCGAACACTGAAGCTTTCTTT. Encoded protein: CASSLVRSNTEAFF.

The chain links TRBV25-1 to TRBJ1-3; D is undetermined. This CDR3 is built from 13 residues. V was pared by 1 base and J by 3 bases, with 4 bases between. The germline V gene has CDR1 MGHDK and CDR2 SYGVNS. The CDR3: CASSESGGNTIYF. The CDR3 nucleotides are TGTGCCAGCAGTGAATCAGGTGGAAACACCATATATTTT.

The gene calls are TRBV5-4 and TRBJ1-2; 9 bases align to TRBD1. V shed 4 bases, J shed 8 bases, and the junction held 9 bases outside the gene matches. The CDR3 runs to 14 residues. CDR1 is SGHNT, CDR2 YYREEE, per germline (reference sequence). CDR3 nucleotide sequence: TGTGCCAGCAGCACCCGGGACAGGGCCTGGGGCTACACCTTC. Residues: CASSTRDRAWGYTF.

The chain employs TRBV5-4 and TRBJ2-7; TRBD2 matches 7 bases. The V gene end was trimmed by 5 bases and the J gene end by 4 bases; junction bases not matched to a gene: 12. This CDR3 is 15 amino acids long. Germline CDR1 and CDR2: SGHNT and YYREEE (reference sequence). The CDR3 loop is CASSIGWSSGYEQYF. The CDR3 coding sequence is TGTGCCAGCAGTATTGGGTGGTCTAGCGGATACGAGCAGTACTTC.

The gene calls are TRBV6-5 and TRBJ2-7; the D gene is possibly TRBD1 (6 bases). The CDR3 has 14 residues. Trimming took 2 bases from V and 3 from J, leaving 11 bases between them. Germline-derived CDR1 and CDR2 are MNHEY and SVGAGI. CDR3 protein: CASSYRTDLYEQYF. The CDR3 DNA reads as TGTGCCAGCAGTTACAGGACAGACCTCTACGAGCAGTACTTC.

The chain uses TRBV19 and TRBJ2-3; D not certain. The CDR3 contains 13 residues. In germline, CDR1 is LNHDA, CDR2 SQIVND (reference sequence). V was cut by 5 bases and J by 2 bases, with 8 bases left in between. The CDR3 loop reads CASSPSLTDTQYF. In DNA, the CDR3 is TGTGCCAGTAGTCCGTCACTCACAGATACGCAGTATTTT.

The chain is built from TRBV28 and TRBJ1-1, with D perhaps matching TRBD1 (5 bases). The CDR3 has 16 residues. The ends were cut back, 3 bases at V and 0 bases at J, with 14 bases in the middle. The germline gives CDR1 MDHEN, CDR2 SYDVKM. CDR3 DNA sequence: TGTGCCAGCAGTTTCTCGACGGCAGGGATGAACACTGAAGCTTTCTTT. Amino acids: CASSFSTAGMNTEAFF.

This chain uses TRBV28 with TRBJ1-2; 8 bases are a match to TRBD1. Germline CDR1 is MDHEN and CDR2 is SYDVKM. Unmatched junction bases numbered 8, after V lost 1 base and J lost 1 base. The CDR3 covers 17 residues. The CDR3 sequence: CASSLFWTGPFNYGYTF. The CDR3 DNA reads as TGTGCCAGCAGTTTATTCTGGACAGGGCCGTTTAACTATGGCTACACCTTC.

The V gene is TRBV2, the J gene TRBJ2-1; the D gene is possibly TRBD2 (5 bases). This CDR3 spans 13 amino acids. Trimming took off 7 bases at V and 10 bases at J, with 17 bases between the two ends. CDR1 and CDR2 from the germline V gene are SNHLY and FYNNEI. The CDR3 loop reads CASKAGILREQFF. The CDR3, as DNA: TGTGCCAGCAAGGCCGGGATTCTTCGGGAGCAGTTCTTC.